This T cell receptor beta chain is from a study of glioma-infiltrating T cells. General study results and limits: Above-expected tissue-blood divergence occurred in all gliomas, most in low-grade ones. CDR3 overlap between tissue and blood was very small.

From germline, CDR1 is ENHRY and CDR2 SYGVKD. There are 12 residues in the CDR3. Trimming removed 5 bases from V and 5 bases from J, with 7 bases in between. The iRepertoire nested amplicon-rescue multiplex PCR amplified TCR alpha and beta CDR3s from RNA. Tissue mRNA or PBMC total RNA, about 90-450 ng, went into one-step reverse transcription and amplification. TCRdb ran MiXCR on the multiplex PCR reads and lists one entry per CDR3 protein. The sample includes under 150,000 distinct CDR3 sequences, around a quarter seen only once; the top ten take around a quarter. This clonotype was picked up a small number of times. Antigen: not known.

Sequenced material: glioma tissue, nonneoplastic brain tissue, or PBMCs (not recorded which). The sequence was collected from a human donor with low-grade glioma or glioblastoma, undergoing nonglioma brain surgery, or in good health (not recorded which). The chain couples TRBV10-3 to TRBJ2-1; D is ambiguous. The CDR3 spells CAISPRNNEQFF. The CDR3 DNA sequence: TGTGCCATCAGTCCTAGGAACAATGAGCAGTTCTTC.